This record concerns one T cell receptor beta chain sequence. Its antigen is unidentified. The entry originates in a study of blood T cells in healthy people across ages. There were healthy Caucasian individuals from Russia, aged about 6 to 100, serving as donors. PBMCs were isolated at a quantity of at least 7 million per sample. Study results and caveats: TCR beta diversity tracked closely with naive T cell percentage. Using unsorted PBMCs precluded a conclusive naive versus antigen-experienced comparison.

The CDR3 runs 13 residues. Germline V gene lookup returns CDR1 MNHEY and CDR2 SMNVEV (reference sequence). V dropped 6 bases and J dropped 5 bases, with 14 bases sitting between them. For the second PCR, which ran for roughly 6 to 12 cycles, a sample-barcoded 5' primer and a J-beta primer mix were used. Each CDR3 protein gets one entry after TCRdb re-called the 5' RACE reads with MiXCR. The table has roughly 2 million distinct CDR3 sequences, roughly 52% seen once. This clonotype originated in a woman aged 40 to 55 in good health. The chain links TRBV27 to TRBJ2-7, with D tentatively TRBD1 (6 bases). Input material: blood. The CDR3 coding sequence is TGTGCCAGCAGGCCGGACAGTCGGGACGAGCAGTACTTC. It yields the protein CASRPDSRDEQYF.